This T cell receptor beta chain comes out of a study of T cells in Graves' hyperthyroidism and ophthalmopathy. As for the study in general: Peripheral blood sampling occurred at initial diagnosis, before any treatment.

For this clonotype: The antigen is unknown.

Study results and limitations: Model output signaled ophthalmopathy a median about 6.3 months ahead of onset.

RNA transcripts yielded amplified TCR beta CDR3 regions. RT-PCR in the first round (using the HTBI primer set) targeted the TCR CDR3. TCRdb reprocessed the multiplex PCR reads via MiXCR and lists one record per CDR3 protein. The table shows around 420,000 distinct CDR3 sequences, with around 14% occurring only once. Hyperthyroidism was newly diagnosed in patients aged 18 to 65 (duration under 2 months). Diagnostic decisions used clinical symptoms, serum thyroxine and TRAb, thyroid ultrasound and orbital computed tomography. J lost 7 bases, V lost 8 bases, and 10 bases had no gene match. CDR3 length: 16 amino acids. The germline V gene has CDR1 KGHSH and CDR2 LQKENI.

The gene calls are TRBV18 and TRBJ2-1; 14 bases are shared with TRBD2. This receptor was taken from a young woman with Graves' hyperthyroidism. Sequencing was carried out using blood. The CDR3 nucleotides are TGTGCCAGCAGTGCCCCCAGACTAGCGGGAGGGAATGAGCAGTTCTTC. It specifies CASSAPRLAGGNEQFF.